Below are 29 T cell receptor beta chains sequenced from a single sample in a study of shared clonotypes between healthy human individuals. TCRdb's copy holds only in-frame clones and misses some; the assay was immunoSEQ multiplex PCR. The sample yields over 150,000 clones, about 66% seen once. The sequencing input was memory CD4+ T cells sorted from blood. Subset: CD45RA-negative fraction. These receptors all stem from a man aged 25-45 years in good health.

The genes are TRBV7-7 and TRBJ2-5; D is perhaps TRBD1 or TRBD2 (6 bases each). The CDR3 spans 17 residues. Trimming stripped 5 bases from V and 4 bases from J, with 23 bases between. Germline loops: CDR1 SSHAT, CDR2 FNYEAQ (reference sequence). In nucleotides, the CDR3 is TGTGCCAGCAGCGCTACCCTTGGCGGGAAGGGGGGAGAGACCCAGTACTTC. Translated, it gives CASSATLGGKGGETQYF.

This clone was detected once. The chain recombines TRBV28 with TRBJ2-2; D remains ambiguous. Germline CDR1 MDHEN, CDR2 SYDVKM. The CDR3 contains 18 residues. Between the trimmed V and J ends, which lost 3 bases and 4 bases, there was a span of 21 bases. This CDR3 is CASSLIGTKGRSTGELFF. The CDR3 region has the DNA TGTGCCAGCAGTTTGATAGGTACCAAGGGTAGGAGCACCGGGGAGCTGTTTTTT.

This rearrangement joins TRBV28 to TRBJ2-3; 15 bases agree with TRBD2. The CDR3 contains 19 residues. The germline CDR1 and CDR2 sequences are MDHEN and SYDVKM. V gave up 5 bases and J gave up 1 base; unmatched junction bases: 10. The CDR3 protein is CASSTPGLAGGWGTDTQYF. CDR3 bases: TGTGCCAGCAGTACGCCGGGACTAGCGGGAGGATGGGGCACAGATACGCAGTATTTT.

This chain joins TRBV19 and TRBJ1-5, with D possibly being TRBD1 (5 bases). CDR1 is LNHDA and CDR2 is SQIVND in the germline V gene (reference sequence). Trimming removed 6 bases from V and 5 bases from J, with 11 bases in between. The CDR3 loop spans 13 amino acids. The CDR3 region has the DNA TGTGCCAGTAGGGGCGAGGGGTATCAGCCCCAGCATTTT. It specifies CASRGEGYQPQHF.

This clone was observed a handful of times. The chain has TRBV11-2 and TRBJ2-7; TRBD2 is a possible D gene (6 bases). Germline V lookup: CDR1 SGHAT, CDR2 FQNNGV. Trimming shortened V by 7 bases and J by 1 base, and 14 bases separated the two germline ends. CDR3 length equals 14 residues. CDR3 region: CASKEGLLSYEQYF. CDR3 in DNA: TGTGCCAGCAAGGAGGGACTGCTTTCCTACGAGCAGTACTTC. Filled out from reference TRBV11-2 and TRBJ2-7, the complete variable domain reads EAGVAQSPRYKIIEKRQSVAFWCNPISGHATLYWYQQILGQGPKLLIQFQNNGVVDDSQLPKDRFSAERLKGVDSTLKIQPAKLEDSAVYLCASKEGLLSYEQYFGPGTRLTVT.

To note about this clone: Different DNA sequences within this sample yield the same CDR3. The rearrangement links TRBV5-1 to TRBJ1-1; D remains ambiguous. The germline V gene has CDR1 SGHRS and CDR2 YFSETQ. Trimming left V 4 bases short and J 2 bases short, with 9 bases between. This CDR3 has 13 residues. CDR3 in DNA: TGCGCCAGCAGCCCTCAGACAAACACTGAAGCTTTCTTT. The encoded protein is CASSPQTNTEAFF.

V and J are TRBV29-1 and TRBJ2-5, with TRBD2 matching over 7 bases. V lost 7 bases to trimming and J lost 5 bases; unmatched junction nucleotides: 7. The CDR3 runs to 12 residues. The germline gives CDR1 SQVTM, CDR2 ANQGSEA. CDR3 nucleotide sequence: TGCAGCGCCGGGCAGGGAGGGGAGACCCAGTACTTC. Its translation: CSAGQGGETQYF. The whole variable domain, remainder taken from reference TRBV29-1 and TRBJ2-5, is SAVISQKPSRDICQRGTSLTIQCQVDSQVTMMFWYRQQPGQSLTLIATANQGSEATYESGFVIDKFPISRPNLTFSTLTVSNMSPEDSSIYLCSAGQGGETQYFGPGTRLLVL.

The genes are TRBV5-1 and TRBJ2-5, with D tentatively TRBD1 (6 bases). V was trimmed by 6 bases and J by 4 bases, leaving 16 bases between them. This CDR3 comprises 14 residues. Germline CDR1 reads SGHRS; CDR2 reads YFSETQ. CDR3 in DNA: TGCGCCAGCAACCAACAGGGTCCCTTAGAGACCCAGTACTTC. Protein product: CASNQQGPLETQYF.

J is TRBJ1-5 and V is TRBV5-5, with D unresolved. CDR1 and CDR2 (germline): SGHKS, YYEKEE (reference sequence). Trimming pared 1 base from V and 3 bases from J, leaving 17 bases between. The CDR3 contains 17 residues. The CDR3 is CASSLSPSGIDNQPQHF. DNA of the CDR3: TGTGCCAGCAGCTTGTCGCCCTCGGGGATCGACAATCAGCCCCAGCATTTT.

The chain is built from TRBV6-5 and TRBJ1-1; D uncertain. V gave up 6 bases and J gave up 3 bases, with 11 bases separating them. This CDR3 has 13 amino acids. Germline V gives CDR1 MNHEY, CDR2 SVGAGI. CDR3 nucleotides: TGTGCCAGCAGGGCCCGCCCAGACACTGAAGCTTTCTTT. Encoded protein: CASRARPDTEAFF.

This clone was found a few times. Because the CDR3 is missing its conserved closing phenylalanine or tryptophan, this is likely a read error. The limits of the CDR3 on the DNA are not certain, so only TCRdb's listed CDR3 is given. V usage is TRBV2 and J usage is TRBJ2-7; TRBD1 reflects the table's D call only, with no check against the DNA. The CDR3 extends over 11 residues, inclusive of both ends. Per the germline V gene, CDR1 is SNHLY and CDR2 is FYNNEI. CDR3 sequence: CASSEYGQEEI.

J is TRBJ1-2 and V is TRBV28; 12 bases are a match to TRBD1. From germline, CDR1 is MDHEN and CDR2 SYDVKM. Trimming at V came to 6 bases and at J to 7 bases, leaving 9 bases not matched to a gene. The CDR3 is 15 amino acids. The CDR3 bases are TGTGCCAGCAGACTTTCCGGGACAGGGGGCGGTGGCTACACCTTC. This gives the protein CASRLSGTGGGGYTF.

The genes are TRBV13 and TRBJ2-3; 8 nucleotides match TRBD1. The V gene's germline CDR1 is PRHDT and CDR2 FYEKMQ (reference sequence). This CDR3 comprises 15 residues. J lost 3 bases, V lost 5 bases, and 7 bases had no gene match. DNA for the CDR3: TGTGCCAGCAGCCGAACAGGGGGTCGAACAGATACGCAGTATTTT. Amino acids: CASSRTGGRTDTQYF.

The rearrangement joins TRBV7-2 to TRBJ2-7, with D perhaps TRBD2 (6 bases). The CDR3 has 14 amino acids. Trimming removed 3 bases at V and 5 bases at J, with 14 bases between. The V gene's germline CDR1 is SGHTA and CDR2 FQGNSA. The CDR3 loop is CASSFVQGGNEQYF. DNA of the CDR3: TGTGCCAGCAGCTTCGTGCAGGGAGGCAACGAGCAGTACTTC.

The chain has TRBV25-1 and TRBJ2-3, with 7 nucleotides matching TRBD1. The germline CDR1 and CDR2 sequences are MGHDK and SYGVNS. The CDR3 has 14 amino acids. With 2 bases clipped from V and 1 base from J, the junction kept 0 bases outside the gene matches. In nucleotides, the CDR3 is TGTGCCAGCAGTGAACAGGGGGGCACAGATACGCAGTATTTT. It codes for CASSEQGGTDTQYF.

This clone has just a few counts. The CDR3 here is CASSPGTGFDNGYTF. In nucleotides, the CDR3 is TGTGCCAGCTCACCGGGGACAGGCTTCGATAATGGCTACACCTTC. This chain joins TRBV18 and TRBJ1-2, with TRBD1 identical over 8 bases. This CDR3 comprises 15 residues. CDR1 is KGHSH and CDR2 is LQKENI in the germline V gene. V dropped 3 bases and J dropped 6; count of bases not matched to a gene: 9.

This clone has a count of ten or more. V and J are TRBV18 and TRBJ2-2, with 8 bases identical to TRBD2. The CDR3 spans 16 residues. CDR1 and CDR2 (germline): KGHSH, LQKENI. J gave up 5 bases and V 4 bases, and 9 bases lay outside the gene matches. In DNA, the CDR3 is TGTGCCAGCTCACAGATCGCGGGAGGCGAAACCGGGGAGCTGTTTTTT. Translation: CASSQIAGGETGELFF.

The J gene is TRBJ2-5, the V gene TRBV4-3, with 8 bases fitting TRBD2. V lost 5 bases and J lost 0; bases outside the gene matches: 14. The CDR3 loop spans 18 amino acids. CDR1 and CDR2 from the germline V gene are LGHNA and YSLEER. The CDR3 loop is CASSVSLAGDSYQETQYF. The CDR3 coding sequence is TGCGCCAGCAGCGTGTCGCTAGCGGGCGACTCCTACCAAGAGACCCAGTACTTC.

V and J are TRBV21-1 and TRBJ1-1; the table calls TRBD1, which could not be checked here. TRBV21-1 is marked as a pseudogene. The CDR3 sequence is 14 residues long. The CDR3 sequence: CASSTPSGNTEAFF. DNA of the CDR3: TGTGCCAGCAGCACCCCCTCAGGGAACACTGAAGCTTTCTTT.

In its sample, this clone was seen a few times. The chain employs TRBV5-6 and TRBJ2-1; D call uncertain. V lost 2 bases and J 0 bases, leaving 9 bases between the germline ends. Germline CDR1 is SGHDT and CDR2 is YYEEEE. The length of the CDR3 is 15 residues. Here the CDR3 reads CASSLGPSSYNEQFF. In DNA, the CDR3 is TGTGCCAGCAGCTTAGGGCCGAGCTCCTACAATGAGCAGTTCTTC.

The V call is TRBV2, the J call TRBJ2-2; 7 bases are a match to TRBD2. From germline, CDR1 is SNHLY and CDR2 FYNNEI. The CDR3 contains 15 residues. J lost 3 bases, V lost 5 bases, and 6 bases had no gene match. The CDR3 DNA follows: TGTGCCAGCAGTTATAACCGGGGGGACACCGGGGAGCTGTTTTTT. This encodes CASSYNRGDTGELFF.

CDR3 DNA: TGCGCCAGCAGCTTGGACATCAACACTGAAGCTTTCTTT. Protein sequence: CASSLDINTEAFF. V gene TRBV5-1 combines with J gene TRBJ1-1; D not certain. Per the germline V gene, CDR1 is SGHRS and CDR2 is YFSETQ. Trimming removed 0 bases from V and 2 bases from J, with 5 bases in between. This CDR3 comprises 13 residues.

This clone was observed a handful of times. In DNA, the CDR3 is TGTGCCAGCTCACCACCGTCCGCCGGGTCAGATACGCAGTATTTT. This codes for CASSPPSAGSDTQYF. The V gene is TRBV18, the J gene TRBJ2-3; no clear D gene. There are 15 residues in the CDR3. CDR1 KGHSH and CDR2 LQKENI come from the germline V gene. Trimming took 0 bases from V and 4 from J, leaving 11 bases between them.

This chain connects TRBV11-2 to TRBJ2-3, with a weak D call TRBD1 (5 bases). The CDR3 totals 16 residues. Trimming took 5 bases from V and 4 from J, leaving 19 bases between them. Per germline, CDR1 SGHAT and CDR2 FQNNGV. The DNA for the CDR3 is TGTGCCAGCAGCCCTCGGACACAAGCCCTCTCAGATACGCAGTATTTT. Encoded protein: CASSPRTQALSDTQYF. The full variable domain, with the rest looked up from reference TRBV11-2 and TRBJ2-3, is EAGVAQSPRYKIIEKRQSVAFWCNPISGHATLYWYQQILGQGPKLLIQFQNNGVVDDSQLPKDRFSAERLKGVDSTLKIQPAKLEDSAVYLCASSPRTQALSDTQYFGPGTRLTVL.

The sample holds a few counts of this clone. The chain joins TRBV6-5 to TRBJ2-1, with a weak D call TRBD1 (6 bases). The germline gives CDR1 MNHEY, CDR2 SVGAGI. V lost 6 bases to trimming and J lost 7 bases, with 13 bases between them. The CDR3 is 13 residues long. The CDR3 region is CASSSQGRNEQFF. CDR3 nucleotide sequence: TGTGCCAGCAGCTCACAGGGCCGGAATGAGCAGTTCTTC.

CDR3 coding DNA: TGCAGCGTTGAAGATTCCCTAACCCGGGCAGCGCGTGCTTTCTTT. It specifies CSVEDSLTRAARAFF. The chain joins TRBV29-1 to TRBJ1-1; no clear D gene. This CDR3 is 15 amino acids long. V lost 0 bases, J lost 11 bases, and 22 bases lay in between. Germline V lookup: CDR1 SQVTM, CDR2 ANQGSEA.

The chain combines TRBV11-3 with TRBJ2-2; D is ambiguous. Trimming cost V 5 bases and J 5 bases, with 9 bases left between them. CDR3 length: 13 residues. The V gene's germline CDR1 is SGHNT and CDR2 YENEEA. The CDR3, as DNA: TGTGCCAGCAGCGCAACCCGGACCGGGGAGCTGTTTTTT. Protein: CASSATRTGELFF.

V and J are TRBV6-5 and TRBJ1-2, with unresolved D. CDR1 MNHEY and CDR2 SVGAGI come from the germline V gene. The CDR3 covers 13 residues. V gave up 7 bases and J gave up 1 base, with 10 bases separating them. DNA of the CDR3: TGTGCCAGCACCCGGGGAGTTAACTATGGCTACACCTTC. Protein product: CASTRGVNYGYTF.

A few counts support this clone. The J gene is TRBJ2-3, the V gene TRBV30, with 7 bases lining up with TRBD2. CDR3 size: 14 residues. Germline-derived CDR1 and CDR2 are GTSNPN and SVGIG (reference sequence). J gave up 4 bases and V 8 bases, and 12 bases lay outside the gene matches. CDR3 coding DNA: TGTGCCGGGGGACTAAGGGGAAGGGCAGATACGCAGTATTTT. Translation: CAGGLRGRADTQYF.